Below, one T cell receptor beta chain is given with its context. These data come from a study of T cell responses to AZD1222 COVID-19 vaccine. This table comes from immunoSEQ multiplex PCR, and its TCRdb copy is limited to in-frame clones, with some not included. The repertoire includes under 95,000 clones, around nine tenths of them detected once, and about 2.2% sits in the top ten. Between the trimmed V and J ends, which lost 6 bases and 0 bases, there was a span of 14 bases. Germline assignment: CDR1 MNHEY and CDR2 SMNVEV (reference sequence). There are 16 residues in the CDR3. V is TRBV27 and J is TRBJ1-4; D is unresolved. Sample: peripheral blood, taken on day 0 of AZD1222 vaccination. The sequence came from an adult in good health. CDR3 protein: CASSQRPGATNEKLFF. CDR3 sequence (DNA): TGTGCCAGCAGCCAACGACCCGGGGCAACTAATGAAAAACTGTTTTTT. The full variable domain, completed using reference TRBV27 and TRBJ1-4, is EAQVTQNPRYLITVTGKKLTVTCSQNMNHEYMSWYRQDPGLGLRQIYYSMNVEVTDKGDVPEGYKVSRKEKRNFPLILESPSPNQTSLYFCASSQRPGATNEKLFFGSGTQLSVL.